This TCR beta chain was sequenced for a study of shared clonotypes between healthy human individuals. Trimming stripped 1 base from V and 2 bases from J, with 12 bases between. CDR1 and CDR2 from the germline V gene are MNHNS and SASEGT. The CDR3 runs 15 residues. Whole-study findings and limits: Clonotype sharing among donors, it was expected, would be affected by sequencing depth.

The protocol was immunoSEQ multiplex PCR, while the TCRdb copy is restricted to in-frame clones and leaves out a portion. The sample consists of under 700,000 clones, around 95% of them appearing once. In regard to this clone: As yet, its antigen is unknown.

It was CD45RO-negative cells, positively selected for CCR7, that made up naive CD8 cells, with terminally differentiated effector memory CD45RA+ cells excluded. The source material was naive CD8+ T cells sorted from blood. This clonotype was obtained from a woman aged 25 to 39 in good health. The chain uses TRBV6-1 and TRBJ2-7; D is perhaps TRBD2 (6 bases). The CDR3 sequence: CASSEVGGGPYEQYF. Written as DNA, the CDR3 is TGTGCCAGCAGTGAAGTCGGGGGAGGCCCCTACGAGCAGTACTTC.